These 32 T cell receptor beta chains were sequenced from one sample in a study of monozygotic twins with cystic fibrosis. Assay: immunoSEQ multiplex PCR; the TCRdb copy retains only in-frame clones and omits some. Among tens of thousands of clones listed, around 90% were seen once. Source material: blood. The source of these receptors is a girl aged 2 to 10 with cystic fibrosis.

The DNA for the CDR3 is TGTGCCAGCTCACCAGAAAACAATCAAGGCTACACCTTC. Translated, it gives CASSPENNQGYTF. The chain employs TRBV18 and TRBJ1-2; the D is unclear. From germline, CDR1 is KGHSH and CDR2 LQKENI. CDR3 length: 13 amino acids. Deletions cut 2 bases from V and 8 bases from J, with 12 bases between.

V is TRBV7-2 and J is TRBJ2-2, with TRBD1 identical over 7 bases. Germline V gives CDR1 SGHTA, CDR2 FQGNSA. This CDR3 spans 15 amino acids. V trimming: 1 base; J trimming: 5 bases; junction bases outside the gene matches: 4. CDR3 sequence reads: CASSLEGAGTGELFF. DNA for the CDR3: TGTGCCAGCAGCTTAGAGGGGGCAGGGACCGGGGAGCTGTTTTTT. Full variable domain (outside the CDR3, taken from reference TRBV7-2 and TRBJ2-2): GAGVSQSPSNKVTEKGKDVELRCDPISGHTALYWYRQSLGQGLEFLIYFQGNSAPDKSGLPSDRFSAERTGGSVSTLTIQRTQQEDSAVYLCASSLEGAGTGELFFGEGSRLTVL.

The CDR3 loop reads CTSSQQELEVTSYEQYF. The DNA of the CDR3 is TGCACCAGCAGCCAACAGGAACTAGAAGTTACCTCCTACGAGCAGTACTTC. The V and J genes are TRBV1 and TRBJ2-7; the table's D call TRBD2 went unverified against the DNA. TRBV1 is deemed a pseudogene. The length of the CDR3 is 17 residues.

The gene calls are TRBV27 and TRBJ2-7; 10 nucleotides agree with TRBD1. Germline loops: CDR1 MNHEY, CDR2 SMNVEV (reference sequence). The J segment lost 2 bases and the V segment lost 2 bases, leaving 3 bases of the junction unmatched. The CDR3 extends over 15 amino acids. The CDR3 DNA sequence: TGTGCCAGCAGTTTAACCGGGACAGGGGCCTACGAGCAGTACTTC. Translated, it gives CASSLTGTGAYEQYF.

The V gene is TRBV29-1, the J gene TRBJ1-2; perhaps TRBD1 as D (6 bases). The V gene's germline CDR1 is SQVTM and CDR2 ANQGSEA. V was cut by 4 bases and J by 3 bases, with 15 bases left in between. There are 14 residues in the CDR3. In DNA form, the CDR3 reads TGCAGCGTTGTGGGCAGGGGAAAGGACTATGGCTACACCTTC. It encodes CSVVGRGKDYGYTF.

The gene calls are TRBV6-5 and TRBJ2-4; D uncertain. Germline values: CDR1 MNHEY, CDR2 SVGAGI. The germline V and J ends were trimmed by 7 bases and 5 bases, with 9 bases remaining between them. This CDR3 spans 12 amino acids. This chain's CDR3 is CASTSWENIQYF. CDR3 nucleotide sequence: TGTGCCAGCACTTCCTGGGAAAACATTCAGTACTTC.

This chain connects TRBV4-1 to TRBJ2-1; a weak D match, TRBD1 (6 bases). The CDR3 is made up of 16 amino acids. V lost 5 bases to trimming and J lost 0 bases, with 14 bases between them. Germline CDR1 and CDR2: MGHRA and YSYEKL. This chain's CDR3 is CASSEGTRSSYNEQFF. DNA for the CDR3: TGCGCCAGCAGCGAAGGGACAAGGAGCTCCTACAATGAGCAGTTCTTC.

The chain is built from TRBV25-1 and TRBJ2-7; D remains ambiguous. The V gene lost 3 bases and the J gene lost 6 bases, with 18 bases spanning the gap. The germline CDR1 and CDR2 sequences are MGHDK and SYGVNS. CDR3 length: 15 residues. The CDR3 DNA reads TGTGCCAGCAGTGACTACCCCGGCGGAGTTCGCGAGCAGTACTTC. Its protein is CASSDYPGGVREQYF.

V usage is TRBV27 and J usage is TRBJ1-5; D might be TRBD1 (5 bases). This CDR3 is 14 amino acids long. The V end lost 5 bases, the J end lost 3 bases, and 11 bases lay between the germline ends. The germline V gene encodes CDR1 MNHEY and CDR2 SMNVEV (reference sequence). Here the CDR3 DNA reads TGTGCCAGCAGTCCCAGGGTGGACAATCAGCCCCAGCATTTT. Translating it yields CASSPRVDNQPQHF.

V usage is TRBV18 and J usage is TRBJ1-1; 8 bases map to TRBD1. CDR1 and CDR2 (germline): KGHSH, LQKENI. The CDR3 runs to 14 residues. V trimming: 3 bases; J trimming: 1 base; junction bases outside the gene matches: 1. CDR3 amino acids: CASSPGQGNTEAFF. The CDR3 region has the DNA TGTGCCAGCTCACCTGGACAGGGGAACACTGAAGCTTTCTTT.

The chain is built from TRBV2 and TRBJ1-3; D not resolved. The CDR3 has 13 amino acids. The germline V gene has CDR1 SNHLY and CDR2 FYNNEI. V was shortened by 6 bases and J by 5 bases, with 11 bases between the two germline ends. DNA for the CDR3: TGTGCCAGCAGCGGCGAAGTTAGAAACACCATATATTTT. It is translated as CASSGEVRNTIYF.

With regard to this clone: The CDR3 end shows no conserved phenylalanine or tryptophan, and so a read error is likely. The chain is built from TRBV30 and TRBJ1-6, with D possibly TRBD1 on 5 matching bases. CDR1 and CDR2 from the germline V gene are GTSNPN and SVGIG (reference sequence). Trimming pared 0 bases from V and 7 bases from J, leaving 10 bases between. The CDR3 sequence is 14 residues long. DNA of the CDR3: TGTGCCTGGAGTGTAGTGACAGCAAATTCACCCCTCCACCTT. Translated: CAWSVVTANSPLHL.

This clone has just one count. The V call is TRBV7-2, the J call TRBJ2-7, with D tentatively TRBD2 (6 bases). V gave up 4 bases and J gave up 3 bases, with 16 bases separating them. This CDR3 spans 15 amino acids. In germline, CDR1 is SGHTA, CDR2 FQGNSA. CDR3 nucleotide sequence: TGTGCCAGCAGCTCTATCGGGGGATTCAACTACGAGCAGTACTTC. This gives the protein CASSSIGGFNYEQYF.

This chain links TRBV2 with TRBJ1-2; 7 bases map to TRBD1. The CDR3 sequence is 15 residues long. Trimming took 1 base from V and 5 from J; bases not matched to a gene: 7. The germline CDR1 and CDR2 sequences are SNHLY and FYNNEI. The CDR3 loop reads CASSEDRGMAYGYTF. Written as DNA, the CDR3 is TGTGCCAGCAGTGAAGACAGGGGAATGGCTTATGGCTACACCTTC.

This chain uses TRBV28 with TRBJ2-5; 10 nucleotides align to TRBD2. J lost 0 bases, V lost 8 bases, and 9 bases had no gene match. The CDR3 loop spans 16 amino acids. The germline gives CDR1 MDHEN, CDR2 SYDVKM. The CDR3 coding sequence is TGTGCCAGCTCCATTTTACTAGCGGGGAACCAAGAGACCCAGTACTTC. The encoded protein is CASSILLAGNQETQYF.

About this clone: Given the absence of the conserved phenylalanine or tryptophan at the CDR3 end, a read error is likely. It is unclear where the CDR3 begins or ends on the DNA, so no DNA is shown, and the CDR3 is as TCRdb lists it. The chain has TRBV7-7 and TRBJ2-7; TRBD1, the D gene given by the table, was not confirmed from the DNA. A total of 8 residues make up the CDR3, ends included. CDR1 and CDR2 from the germline V gene are SSHAT and FNYEAQ (reference sequence). CDR3 region: CASSLWGL.

The CDR3 region is CASSQGLGAEQYF. CDR3 nucleotide sequence: TGCGCCAGCAGCCAAGGGTTGGGGGCCGAGCAGTACTTC. V gene TRBV4-1 combines with J gene TRBJ2-7; tentative D call: TRBD1 (6 bases). This CDR3 has 13 amino acids. In germline, CDR1 is MGHRA, CDR2 YSYEKL. Trimming cost V 1 base and J 6 bases, with 10 bases left between them.

This rearrangement joins TRBV5-1 to TRBJ2-1; 9 bases are a match to TRBD1. The CDR3 has 17 amino acids. With V trimmed by 4 bases and J by 2 bases, 10 bases remained unmatched. Per germline, CDR1 SGHRS and CDR2 YFSETQ. The DNA of the CDR3 is TGCGCCAGCAGCCCAGGAAATACAGGGGGCACCTACAATGAGCAGTTCTTC. Its protein product is CASSPGNTGGTYNEQFF.

J is TRBJ2-3 and V is TRBV2; D perhaps matches TRBD2 (6 bases). In germline, CDR1 is SNHLY, CDR2 FYNNEI. V was trimmed by 6 bases and J by 2 bases, leaving 18 bases between them. The CDR3 covers 16 residues. The DNA of the CDR3 is TGTGCCAGCAGAGCAGCGCGGGGACTGAACACAGATACGCAGTATTTT. This gives the protein CASRAARGLNTDTQYF. Together with reference TRBV2 and TRBJ2-3, the CDR3 gives the full variable domain: EPEVTQTPSHQVTQMGQEVILRCVPISNHLYFYWYRQILGQKVEFLVSFYNNEISEKSEIFDDQFSVERPDGSNFTLKIRSTKLEDSAMYFCASRAARGLNTDTQYFGPGTRLTVL.

The J gene is TRBJ2-3, the V gene TRBV29-1, with 8 nucleotides matching TRBD2. The CDR3 is 13 residues long. Germline CDR1 SQVTM, CDR2 ANQGSEA. The J segment lost 4 bases and the V segment lost 7 bases, leaving 7 bases of the junction unmatched. CDR3 sequence reads: CSGRAGDADTQYF. Written as DNA, the CDR3 is TGCAGCGGAAGAGCGGGGGACGCAGATACGCAGTATTTT.

This chain connects TRBV29-1 to TRBJ2-7, with D unresolved. V was pared by 5 bases and J by 3 bases, with 11 bases between. This CDR3 region has 12 residues. CDR1 and CDR2 from the germline V gene are SQVTM and ANQGSEA. This CDR3 reads CSVLGPIYEQYF. The CDR3 nucleotides are TGCAGCGTTCTGGGCCCAATCTACGAGCAGTACTTC.

V gene TRBV19 combines with J gene TRBJ2-7; D perhaps matches TRBD1 (6 bases). The CDR3 is 14 amino acids. Trimming shortened V by 1 base and J by 0 bases, and 7 bases separated the two germline ends. Germline CDR1 LNHDA, CDR2 SQIVND (reference sequence). The CDR3 loop is CASSIADSSYEQYF. CDR3 sequence (DNA): TGTGCCAGTAGTATAGCGGACAGCTCCTACGAGCAGTACTTC.

For the CDR3, the DNA is TGTGCCAGCACCCTAGGCAGCGGGCCCCAAGAGACCCAGTACTTC. Protein: CASTLGSGPQETQYF. The chain employs TRBV2 and TRBJ2-5, with D perhaps matching TRBD2 (6 bases). The CDR3 length is 15 residues. V lost 7 bases, J lost 1 base, and 16 bases lay in between. The germline gives CDR1 SNHLY, CDR2 FYNNEI.

The CDR3 DNA follows: TGTGCCAGCAGCGCCGAGTCCCTTAATCAGCCCCAGCATTTT. This encodes CASSAESLNQPQHF. The chain employs TRBV2 and TRBJ1-5; D remains ambiguous. Germline V gives CDR1 SNHLY, CDR2 FYNNEI. The V and J ends lost 6 bases and 4 bases respectively, with 13 bases between them. This CDR3 is 14 amino acids long. Drawing the rest from reference TRBV2 and TRBJ1-5, the complete variable domain is EPEVTQTPSHQVTQMGQEVILRCVPISNHLYFYWYRQILGQKVEFLVSFYNNEISEKSEIFDDQFSVERPDGSNFTLKIRSTKLEDSAMYFCASSAESLNQPQHFGDGTRLSIL.

Details on this clone: Sequence at one end of the junction differs from germline and may be a read error. The chain recombines TRBV5-4 with TRBJ2-1; tentatively, D is TRBD1 or TRBD2 (5 bases each). From germline, CDR1 is SGHNT and CDR2 YYREEE (reference sequence). CDR3 length equals 14 residues. The DNA of the CDR3 is TGTGCCAGCAGCTTGCAGTCGGGACCGGAGTTTTATGTCTTC. Protein product: CASSLQSGPEFYVF.

The chain joins TRBV6-6 to TRBJ1-5, with D unresolved. Germline CDR1 is MNHNY and CDR2 is SVGAGI (reference sequence). This CDR3 region has 16 residues. Trimming took 0 bases from V and 5 from J, leaving 14 bases between them. Written as DNA, the CDR3 is TGTGCCAGCAGTTACTCGAACACGGACGGCGATCAGCCCCAGCATTTT. Its translation is CASSYSNTDGDQPQHF.

The rearrangement joins TRBV5-1 to TRBJ2-7; D remains ambiguous. Between the trimmed V and J ends, which lost 0 bases and 4 bases, there was a span of 2 bases. CDR3 length: 11 residues. Germline V gene sequence: CDR1 SGHRS, CDR2 YFSETQ. The DNA for the CDR3 is TGCGCCAGCAGCTTGGGTTACGAGCAGTACTTC. Protein sequence: CASSLGYEQYF.

This chain joins TRBV18 and TRBJ1-2; 7 nucleotides agree with TRBD1. Germline V CDR1 and CDR2: KGHSH, LQKENI. V lost 6 bases to trimming and J lost 5 bases; unmatched junction nucleotides: 6. CDR3 length: 13 residues. In DNA, the CDR3 is TGTGCCAGCTCCCCGGGGACAGAATATGGCTACACCTTC. Translation gives CASSPGTEYGYTF. The entire variable domain, with the rest obtained from reference TRBV18 and TRBJ1-2, is as follows: NAGVMQNPRHLVRRRGQEARLRCSPMKGHSHVYWYRQLPEEGLKFMVYLQKENIIDESGMPKERFSAEFPKEGPSILRIQQVVRGDSAAYFCASSPGTEYGYTFGSGTRLTVV.

This chain uses TRBV23-1 with TRBJ1-4; no firm D call. TRBV23-1 is sorted into the ORF group, with uncertain function. Trimming pared 3 bases from V and 0 bases from J, leaving 8 bases between. This CDR3 is built from 15 residues. The CDR3 protein is CASSHQRATNEKLFF. The CDR3 nucleotides are TGCGCCAGCAGTCACCAGCGGGCAACTAATGAAAAACTGTTTTTT.

The chain recombines TRBV7-8 with TRBJ2-3; 9 bases fit TRBD2. Trimming cost V 3 bases and J 2 bases; bases outside gene matches: 9. CDR1 is SGHVS and CDR2 is FQNEAQ in the germline V gene. This CDR3 contains 17 residues. Written as DNA, the CDR3 is TGTGCCAGCAGCTTTTCCCAGCGGGGGGACACCACAGATACGCAGTATTTT. This encodes CASSFSQRGDTTDTQYF.

The chain joins TRBV7-2 to TRBJ2-7, with 10 bases lining up with TRBD2. Germline assignment: CDR1 SGHTA and CDR2 FQGNSA. The CDR3 has 14 amino acids. Trimming removed 1 base from V and 6 bases from J; junction bases left unmatched: 3. CDR3 sequence: CASSLVASGSEQYF. In DNA form, the CDR3 reads TGTGCCAGCAGCTTAGTCGCTAGCGGGAGCGAGCAGTACTTC.

The chain employs TRBV29-1 and TRBJ1-1; D call uncertain. CDR3 length equals 14 residues. CDR1 and CDR2 (germline): SQVTM, ANQGSEA. Deletions cut 4 bases from V and 0 bases from J, with 12 bases between. The CDR3 sequence: CSVVYRFMNTEAFF. CDR3 DNA: TGCAGCGTTGTGTACCGGTTCATGAACACTGAAGCTTTCTTT. The full variable domain, in which reference TRBV29-1 and TRBJ1-1 provide the parts outside the CDR3, is SAVISQKPSRDICQRGTSLTIQCQVDSQVTMMFWYRQQPGQSLTLIATANQGSEATYESGFVIDKFPISRPNLTFSTLTVSNMSPEDSSIYLCSVVYRFMNTEAFFGQGTRLTVV.